This is a list of T cell receptor beta chains from one sample in a study of blood T cell repertoires in COVID-19. Produced via immunoSEQ multiplex PCR; TCRdb's table is partial and in-frame only. The sample holds some 280,000 clones, roughly 88% seen once. The sequencing sample was made of peripheral blood. All receptors come from a woman aged 30 to 39 with active or convalescent COVID-19. The CDR3 runs from the conserved cysteine through the conserved F or W. D genes are given only for firm matches. For some rows the clone size is stated as once, few or many, or as a class when expanded; others skip it.

abundance	j_gene	v_gene	d_gene	CDR3aa	CDR3nt
NA	TRBJ1-2	TRBV3-1/TRBV3-2	TRBD1	CASSQDRGYGYTF	TGTGCCAGCAGCCAAGACAGGGGGTACGGCTACACCTTC
NA	TRBJ1-2	TRBV4-2	NA	CASSQVLAVYGYTF	TGTGCCAGCAGCCAAGTATTGGCGGTCTATGGCTACACCTTC
NA	TRBJ1-4	TRBV19	NA	CASSIGVKGVNEKLFF	TGTGCCAGTAGTATTGGTGTCAAGGGGGTTAATGAAAAACTGTTTTTT
NA	TRBJ2-5	TRBV6-5	TRBD1	CASSYSGTGAVAQYF	TGTGCCAGCAGTTACTCCGGGACAGGGGCCGTGGCCCAGTACTTC
NA	TRBJ1-5	TRBV28	TRBD1	CASRSDRGGQPQHF	TGTGCCAGCAGATCGGACAGGGGTGGACAGCCCCAGCATTTT
NA	TRBJ2-3	TRBV5-1	TRBD2	CASSLGTSGHFTDTQYF	TGCGCCAGCAGCTTGGGTACTAGCGGCCATTTCACAGATACGCAGTATTTT
NA	TRBJ2-7	TRBV5-4	TRBD1	CASSLGDSIYEQYF	TGTGCCAGCAGCTTGGGGGACAGCATCTACGAGCAGTACTTC
NA	TRBJ1-1	TRBV6-5	NA	CASRRGNTEAFF	TGTGCCAGTAGGCGGGGGAACACTGAAGCTTTCTTT
NA	TRBJ1-6	TRBV7-2	NA	CASSFGNLGSHSPLHF	TGTGCCAGCAGCTTCGGGAACTTGGGCAGTCATTCACCCCTCCACTTT
NA	TRBJ1-1	TRBV7-2	TRBD1	CASSLQGQGGAFF	TGTGCCAGCAGCTTACAAGGACAGGGTGGGGCTTTCTTT
NA	TRBJ2-7	TRBV15	TRBD1	CATSRPGTGNEQYF	TGTGCCACCAGCCGTCCCGGGACAGGGAACGAGCAGTACTTC
NA	TRBJ2-5	TRBV7-2	NA	CASSLNRETQYF	TGTGCCAGCAGCTTGAATCGGGAGACCCAGTACTTC
NA	TRBJ2-2	TRBV4-2	TRBD2	CASSQDAGTTNTGELFF	TGTGCCAGCAGCCAAGACGCCGGGACTACGAACACCGGGGAGCTGTTTTTT
NA	TRBJ1-1	TRBV7-3	NA	CASSRRADTEAFF	TGTGCCAGCAGCCGCAGGGCGGACACTGAAGCTTTCTTT
NA	TRBJ2-1	TRBV6-6	TRBD1	CASTRDRYNEQFF	TGTGCCAGCACTAGGGACAGGTACAATGAGCAGTTCTTC
NA	TRBJ2-3	TRBV6-2/TRBV6-3	NA	CASSYGAGPPSTDTQYF	TGTGCCAGCAGTTACGGTGCGGGGCCCCCTTCCACAGATACGCAGTATTTT
NA	TRBJ1-5	TRBV27	TRBD1	CASSLSGTGSVAQPQHF	TGTGCCAGCAGTTTATCGGGGACAGGGTCTGTAGCTCAGCCCCAGCATTTT
few	TRBJ1-3	TRBV6-2/TRBV6-3	NA	CASSQTAGTSGNTIYF	TGTGCCAGCAGCCAGACCGCCGGGACATCAGGAAACACCATATATTTT
few	TRBJ1-1	TRBV6-5	NA	CASRSGGNTEAFF	TGTGCCAGCAGATCCGGGGGGAACACTGAAGCTTTCTTT
NA	TRBJ1-4	TRBV5-1	TRBD1	CASSPRQGSNEKLFF	TGCGCCAGCAGCCCGAGACAGGGCTCTAATGAAAAACTGTTTTTT
NA	TRBJ1-2	TRBV30	NA	CAWKRNQGYTF	TGTGCCTGGAAGCGTAATCAGGGCTACACCTTC
NA	TRBJ2-3	TRBV7-2	TRBD2	CASSLASSGGRSGYF	TGTGCCAGCAGCTTAGCGTCTAGCGGGGGCCGGAGTGGGTATTTT
NA	TRBJ1-1	TRBV6-5	NA	CASMGRGHEAFF	TGTGCCAGCATGGGGCGGGGCCATGAAGCTTTCTTT
NA	TRBJ2-2	TRBV15	NA	CATSTGGVGAGELFF	TGTGCCACCAGCACCGGAGGGGTAGGGGCCGGGGAGCTGTTTTTT
NA	TRBJ1-1	TRBV12-3/TRBV12-4	NA	CASSLGAGAEAFF	TGTGCCAGCAGTTTAGGGGCAGGGGCTGAAGCTTTCTTT
NA	TRBJ2-5	TRBV5-1	TRBD2	CASSLDSGRGAQETQYF	TGCGCCAGCAGCTTGGACAGTGGGCGGGGGGCCCAAGAGACCCAGTACTTC
NA	TRBJ1-2	TRBV5-4	NA	CATTGNYGYTF	TGTGCCACTACCGGTAACTATGGCTACACCTTC
NA	TRBJ2-3	TRBV7-9	TRBD1	CASSGQGSTDTQYF	TGTGCCAGCAGCGGACAGGGGAGCACAGATACGCAGTATTTT
NA	TRBJ1-5	TRBV18	TRBD1	CASSQGTGNQPQHF	TGTGCCAGCTCACAGGGGACAGGGAATCAGCCCCAGCATTTT
NA	TRBJ1-5	TRBV6-5	TRBD1	CASRETGGVNQPQHF	TGTGCCAGCAGGGAGACAGGGGGCGTCAATCAGCCCCAGCATTTT
NA	TRBJ2-5	TRBV29-1	NA	CSVEDGNYQETQYF	TGCAGCGTTGAAGACGGTAACTACCAAGAGACCCAGTACTTC